The 30 T cell receptor beta chains in this list originate from one sample, sequenced in a study of shared clonotypes between healthy human individuals. Only in-frame clones appear in the TCRdb table, and some are missing; sequencing was by immunoSEQ multiplex PCR. Among some 550,000 clones listed, 97% were seen once. The sequencing input was naive CD4+ T cells sorted from blood. The subset is: CD45RA+ positively selected. The receptors originated from a woman aged 25 to 39 in good health.

V usage is TRBV27 and J usage is TRBJ1-2, with 12 bases identical to TRBD1. Trimming at V came to 0 bases and at J to 4 bases, leaving 3 bases not matched to a gene. The germline gives CDR1 MNHEY, CDR2 SMNVEV (reference sequence). The CDR3 spans 16 residues. The DNA of the CDR3 is TGTGCCAGCAGTTTATCGGGACAGGGGGCGAGCTATGGCTACACCTTC. Encoded protein: CASSLSGQGASYGYTF.

This clone appeared a single time. This chain links TRBV29-1 with TRBJ1-3; D is unresolved. Germline lookup yields CDR1 SQVTM and CDR2 ANQGSEA. Trimming removed 4 bases at V and 0 bases at J, with 7 bases between. The CDR3 length is 13 residues. The CDR3 region has the DNA TGCAGCGTTGTTGGGGACTCTGGAAACACCATATATTTT. It yields the protein CSVVGDSGNTIYF.

V usage is TRBV5-1 and J usage is TRBJ1-2, with D hard to call. CDR1 is SGHRS, CDR2 YFSETQ, per germline. The CDR3 loop spans 14 amino acids. The V end lost 4 bases, the J end lost 1 base, and 11 bases lay between the germline ends. CDR3 amino acids: CASSPRAFNYGYTF. DNA for the CDR3: TGCGCCAGCAGCCCCCGGGCCTTTAACTATGGCTACACCTTC.

The count of this clone is one. This chain links TRBV6-5 with TRBJ2-3, with 9 bases fitting TRBD1. The CDR3 has 15 residues. J gave up 10 bases and V 6 bases, and 14 bases lay outside the gene matches. Germline V gives CDR1 MNHEY, CDR2 SVGAGI. In DNA, the CDR3 is TGTGCCAGCAGACTAGGACAGGGGACGGTTCTCCCGCAGTATTTT. This sequence encodes CASRLGQGTVLPQYF.

The chain combines TRBV27 with TRBJ2-1; D call uncertain. Per germline, CDR1 MNHEY and CDR2 SMNVEV (reference sequence). The V end lost 6 bases, the J end lost 3 bases, and 12 bases lay between the germline ends. This CDR3 is built from 14 residues. CDR3 DNA sequence: TGTGCCAGCAGCCCCGTAAGCCACTACAATGAGCAGTTCTTC. It specifies CASSPVSHYNEQFF.

The gene calls are TRBV28 and TRBJ2-1; D could derive from TRBD1 or TRBD2 (10 bases each). Trimming removed 10 bases at V and 10 bases at J, with 32 bases between. This CDR3 contains 17 residues. Germline V gives CDR1 MDHEN, CDR2 SYDVKM. The CDR3 sequence: CATIVGTGALLAGEQFF. DNA of the CDR3: TGTGCCACCATCGTTGGGACAGGGGCTTTACTAGCGGGAGAGCAGTTCTTC.

The V and J genes are TRBV18 and TRBJ2-5; no clear D gene. Germline CDR1 is KGHSH and CDR2 is LQKENI. The CDR3 has 13 amino acids. V lost 3 bases, J lost 4 bases, and 9 bases lay in between. The chain's CDR3 is CASSPNDGETQYF. CDR3 DNA: TGTGCCAGCTCACCGAACGACGGAGAGACCCAGTACTTC.

J is TRBJ2-3 and V is TRBV29-1; TRBD1 is a possible D gene (6 bases). The V gene lost 6 bases and the J gene lost 4 bases, with 14 bases spanning the gap. This CDR3 contains 13 residues. Germline V gene lookup returns CDR1 SQVTM and CDR2 ANQGSEA. CDR3 sequence (DNA): TGCAGCGTCGACGCTGGGGGCGCAGATACGCAGTATTTT. Its protein is CSVDAGGADTQYF.

This chain links TRBV28 with TRBJ2-1; D perhaps matches TRBD2 (6 bases). Trimming took off 5 bases at V and 7 bases at J, with 33 bases between the two ends. Germline V lookup: CDR1 MDHEN, CDR2 SYDVKM. This CDR3 has 20 amino acids. CDR3 sequence reads: CASSKEGTVGADLFGNEQFF. The CDR3 nucleotides are TGTGCCAGCAGTAAGGAGGGAACAGTTGGGGCCGATTTATTTGGGAATGAGCAGTTCTTC.

This chain joins TRBV11-3 and TRBJ2-7, with 12 nucleotides matching TRBD1. With V trimmed by 4 bases and J by 5 bases, 9 bases remained unmatched. The CDR3 length is 16 residues. Germline CDR1 reads SGHNT; CDR2 reads YENEEA. The CDR3 is CASSSGDGTGGDEQYF. The CDR3 DNA reads as TGTGCCAGCAGCTCGGGGGACGGGACAGGGGGCGACGAGCAGTACTTC. The complete variable domain, with remaining parts taken from reference TRBV11-3 and TRBJ2-7, reads EAGVVQSPRYKIIEKKQPVAFWCNPISGHNTLYWYLQNLGQGPELLIRYENEEAVDDSQLPKDRFSAERLKGVDSTLKIQPAELGDSAVYLCASSSGDGTGGDEQYFGPGTRLTVT.

The J gene is TRBJ2-7, the V gene TRBV5-1; 8 nucleotides agree with TRBD1. CDR1 is SGHRS, CDR2 YFSETQ, per germline. The CDR3 is 14 residues long. Germline trimming cut 4 bases from V and 6 bases from J; bases unmatched to any gene: 9. CDR3 amino acids: CASSPRDRGREQYF. The CDR3 region has the DNA TGCGCCAGCAGCCCCCGAGACAGGGGCCGCGAGCAGTACTTC.

The genes are TRBV6-5 and TRBJ1-1; D is ambiguous. The germline V gene encodes CDR1 MNHEY and CDR2 SVGAGI. The CDR3 runs to 13 residues. V gave up 1 base and J gave up 3 bases, with 6 bases separating them. The chain's CDR3 is CASSYWEYTEAFF. In DNA, the CDR3 is TGTGCCAGCAGTTACTGGGAGTACACTGAAGCTTTCTTT.

CDR3 loop: CASSPYQETQYF. CDR3 nucleotide sequence: TGTGCCAGCAGTCCATACCAAGAGACCCAGTACTTC. The gene calls are TRBV28 and TRBJ2-5; D unresolved. The CDR3 is made up of 12 amino acids. The V gene's germline CDR1 is MDHEN and CDR2 SYDVKM. With 5 bases removed from V and 0 bases from J, the gap between germline ends came to 4 bases. Filled out from reference TRBV28 and TRBJ2-5, the complete variable domain reads DVKVTQSSRYLVKRTGEKVFLECVQDMDHENMFWYRQDPGLGLRLIYFSYDVKMKEKGDIPEGYSVSREKKERFSLILESASTNQTSMYLCASSPYQETQYFGPGTRLLVL.

The chain joins TRBV7-2 to TRBJ2-2, with 9 bases that match TRBD1. Germline V gene data show CDR1 as SGHTA and CDR2 as FQGNSA. V was clipped by 5 bases and J by 3 bases; unmatched bases: 7. The CDR3 runs to 16 residues. The CDR3, as DNA: TGTGCCAGCAGCAACAGGGGGCGCGTTGACACCGGGGAGCTGTTTTTT. Its translation: CASSNRGRVDTGELFF.

This chain uses TRBV28 with TRBJ1-1; no clear D gene. V was clipped by 5 bases and J by 3 bases, with 16 bases between them. The germline V gene has CDR1 MDHEN and CDR2 SYDVKM. The CDR3 extends over 15 amino acids. CDR3: CASSPSIGGYTEAFF. Here the CDR3 DNA reads TGTGCCAGCAGTCCCTCCATTGGTGGATACACTGAAGCTTTCTTT.

The chain's CDR3 is CAISQRDRYPYEQYF. In nucleotides, the CDR3 is TGTGCCATCAGCCAAAGGGACAGGTACCCCTACGAGCAGTACTTC. The rearrangement links TRBV10-3 to TRBJ2-7; 8 positions match TRBD1. Germline V gene sequence: CDR1 ENHRY, CDR2 SYGVKD. The CDR3 runs 15 residues. V lost 6 bases, J lost 2 bases, and 9 bases stayed unmatched.

V gene TRBV6-6 combines with J gene TRBJ2-7, with 7 bases that match TRBD2. Germline CDR1 MNHNY, CDR2 SVGAGI (reference sequence). V gave up 4 bases and J gave up 3 bases; unmatched junction bases: 9. This CDR3 comprises 15 residues. For the CDR3, the DNA is TGTGCCAGCAGTTCCATCCGTTCGGGGGGCTACGAGCAGTACTTC. Translating it yields CASSSIRSGGYEQYF.

This chain connects TRBV5-1 to TRBJ2-5, with 10 bases fitting TRBD1. The V gene's germline CDR1 is SGHRS and CDR2 YFSETQ. There are 17 residues in the CDR3. The V segment lost 4 bases and the J segment 1 base; nucleotides outside the gene matches: 10. The CDR3 nucleotides read TGCGCCAGCAGCAAGGGACAGGGGTCCGTTGGCCAAGAGACCCAGTACTTC. Translation: CASSKGQGSVGQETQYF.

The chain links TRBV18 to TRBJ2-7; D uncertain. Germline loops: CDR1 KGHSH, CDR2 LQKENI. The CDR3 runs 11 residues. Trimming shortened V by 2 bases and J by 7 bases, and 6 bases separated the two germline ends. This chain's CDR3 is CASSPDGEQYF. CDR3 nucleotide sequence: TGTGCCAGCTCACCAGATGGGGAGCAGTACTTC.

The chain employs TRBV5-1 and TRBJ2-1, with 11 nucleotides matching TRBD2. The trim removed 4 bases at V and 8 bases at J, leaving 8 bases unmatched. In germline, CDR1 is SGHRS, CDR2 YFSETQ. This CDR3 region has 15 residues. CDR3 nucleotides: TGCGCCAGCAGCGGTACTAGCGGGAGTTTTCATGAGCAGTTCTTC. It encodes CASSGTSGSFHEQFF.

This sequence joins TRBV5-6 and TRBJ2-7; TRBD1 or TRBD2 may be the D gene (5 bases each). Germline CDR1 and CDR2: SGHDT and YYEEEE. CDR3 size: 15 residues. The V gene lost 4 bases and the J gene lost 4 bases, with 18 bases spanning the gap. DNA of the CDR3: TGTGCCAGCAGCAGACCGGGACCCCCCTCTTACGAGCAGTACTTC. Translated, it gives CASSRPGPPSYEQYF. Variable domain in full (rest from reference TRBV5-6 and TRBJ2-7): DAGVTQSPTHLIKTRGQQVTLRCSPKSGHDTVSWYQQALGQGPQFIFQYYEEEERQRGNFPDRFSGHQFPNYSSELNVNALLLGDSALYLCASSRPGPPSYEQYFGPGTRLTVT.

The V gene is TRBV5-4, the J gene TRBJ2-1; D unclear. In germline, CDR1 is SGHNT, CDR2 YYREEE (reference sequence). The CDR3 loop spans 13 amino acids. V was shortened by 2 bases and J by 7 bases, with 10 bases between the two germline ends. The CDR3 is CASSFSSRNEQFF. CDR3 nucleotides: TGTGCCAGCAGCTTTTCATCGCGAAATGAGCAGTTCTTC.

V gene TRBV6-5 combines with J gene TRBJ2-7; TRBD2 agrees at 7 bases. The germline gives CDR1 MNHEY, CDR2 SVGAGI. The CDR3 is 14 amino acids. Trimming at V came to 6 bases and at J to 5 bases, leaving 10 bases not matched to a gene. The chain's CDR3 is CASRNRYREDEQYF. For the CDR3, the DNA is TGTGCCAGCAGAAACAGGTACCGGGAGGACGAGCAGTACTTC.

The chain carries TRBV6-5 and TRBJ1-2; tentative D call: TRBD1 (6 bases). Germline CDR1 is MNHEY and CDR2 is SVGAGI. This CDR3 is built from 13 residues. V was clipped by 2 bases and J by 7 bases, with 11 bases between them. This CDR3 reads CASSYQGISGYTF. CDR3 nucleotides: TGTGCCAGCAGTTACCAGGGGATAAGTGGCTACACCTTC.

The chain is built from TRBV7-6 and TRBJ2-3; TRBD2 aligns across 13 bases. The trim removed 4 bases at V and 3 bases at J, leaving 7 bases unmatched. Germline V gene lookup returns CDR1 SGHVS and CDR2 FNYEAQ. The CDR3 runs to 17 residues. As DNA, the CDR3 is TGTGCCAGCAGCTCATCACTAGCGGGAGGGCCGACAGATACGCAGTATTTT. The encoded protein is CASSSSLAGGPTDTQYF. Based on the CDR3 plus reference TRBV7-6 and TRBJ2-3, the full variable domain is GAGVSQSPRYKVTKRGQDVALRCDPISGHVSLYWYRQALGQGPEFLTYFNYEAQQDKSGLPNDRFSAERPEGSISTLTIQRTEQRDSAMYRCASSSSLAGGPTDTQYFGPGTRLTVL.

This chain links TRBV6-6 with TRBJ1-5, with unresolved D. Germline V CDR1 and CDR2: MNHNY, SVGAGI (reference sequence). The V end was cut by 6 bases, the J end by 3 bases, with 9 bases between. The CDR3 totals 13 residues. The CDR3 DNA reads as TGTGCCAGCAGGATTCAGGACAATCAGCCCCAGCATTTT. Protein sequence: CASRIQDNQPQHF.

This chain joins TRBV2 and TRBJ2-5, with D tentatively TRBD2 (6 bases). The J call may be wrong; the DNA end is better matched by TRBJ2-7. CDR1 and CDR2 from the germline V gene are SNHLY and FYNNEI. The CDR3 is made up of 14 amino acids. CDR3 sequence reads: CASSGRAGSYEQYF. CDR3 coding DNA: TGTGCCAGCAGTGGGAGGGCGGGTTCCTACGAGCAGTACTTC.

The chain has TRBV11-2 and TRBJ1-3, with no clear D. Trimming left V 1 base short and J 4 bases short, with 5 bases between. This CDR3 is 13 amino acids long. CDR1 and CDR2 from the germline V gene are SGHAT and FQNNGV. The CDR3 region is CASSLGVGNTIYF. DNA of the CDR3: TGTGCCAGCAGCTTAGGGGTGGGAAACACCATATATTTT.

V gene TRBV27 combines with J gene TRBJ2-3; 14 nucleotides agree with TRBD2. The CDR3 sequence is 18 residues long. Germline CDR1 and CDR2: MNHEY and SMNVEV (reference sequence). After removal of 5 bases from V and 2 bases from J, the junction contained 9 bases not matched to a gene. DNA of the CDR3: TGTGCCAGCAGTCCAGGGACTAGCGGGAGAATGGTCACAGATACGCAGTATTTT. Amino acid sequence: CASSPGTSGRMVTDTQYF.

The chain combines TRBV7-9 with TRBJ1-5, with TRBD1 matching over 8 bases. CDR3 length: 15 amino acids. The V gene's germline CDR1 is SEHNR and CDR2 FQNEAQ (reference sequence). The junction had 7 bases not matched to a gene; V was cut back by 5 bases and J by 4 bases. The DNA of the CDR3 is TGTGCCAGCAGCCCAGGGACAGGCATTAATCAGCCCCAGCATTTT. Its translation is CASSPGTGINQPQHF. Drawing the rest from reference TRBV7-9 and TRBJ1-5, the complete variable domain is DTGVSQNPRHKITKRGQNVTFRCDPISEHNRLYWYRQTLGQGPEFLTYFQNEAQLEKSRLLSDRFSAERPKGSFSTLEIQRTEQGDSAMYLCASSPGTGINQPQHFGDGTRLSIL.